The rows below give T cell receptor beta chains drawn from one sample of a study of blood T cell repertoires in COVID-19. Profiling relied on immunoSEQ multiplex PCR, and the TCRdb table lists in-frame clones only, not all of them. The table shows about 45,000 clones, with more than 70% occurring only once. Sample: peripheral blood. The source is a woman of 80 years or more with acute or convalescent COVID-19. Each CDR3 is given with its conserved first and last residue. A D gene is named only where the DNA matches it firmly. Expanded clones are given a class, and other clones once, few, many or no size at all.

NA	TRBV6-4	TRBD2	TRBJ2-6	CASSDSAGGPGANVLTF	TGTGCCAGCAGTGACTCCGCGGGGGGGCCCGGGGCCAACGTCCTGACTTTC
NA	TRBV12-5	NA	TRBJ2-3	CASGPQGTDTQYF	TGTGCTAGTGGCCCACAGGGCACAGATACGCAGTATTTT
NA	TRBV19	NA	TRBJ1-6	CASSISGISYNSPLHF	TGTGCCAGTAGTATCTCGGGAATCTCCTATAATTCACCCCTCCACTTT
NA	TRBV10-2	TRBD2	TRBJ2-3	CASRTGLAGGTDTQYF	TGCGCCAGCAGGACGGGACTAGCGGGGGGCACAGATACGCAGTATTTT
NA	TRBV20-1	NA	TRBJ1-1	CSAKAAVEAFF	TGCAGTGCCAAGGCGGCGGTTGAAGCTTTCTTT
NA	TRBV19	NA	TRBJ2-3	CASSIVALAPTDTQYF	TGTGCCAGTAGTATAGTGGCCCTAGCTCCCACAGATACGCAGTATTTT
NA	TRBV18	NA	TRBJ1-5	CASSPAGSIDNQPQHF	TGTGCCAGCTCACCGGCAGGGTCAATAGACAATCAGCCCCAGCATTTT
once	TRBV6-5	TRBD1	TRBJ2-5	CASRRLTGSGETQYF	TGTGCCAGCAGAAGATTGACAGGGTCCGGGGAGACCCAGTACTTC
NA	TRBV3-1/TRBV3-2	NA	TRBJ2-6	CASSRMGRGASGANVLTF	TGTGCCAGCAGCCGTATGGGGAGGGGGGCCTCTGGGGCCAACGTCCTGACTTTC
NA	TRBV5-1	NA	TRBJ1-4	CASSTDSTTNEKLFF	TGCGCCAGCAGCACGGACAGCACAACTAATGAAAAACTGTTTTTT
NA	TRBV25-1	NA	TRBJ1-4	CASSEGATNEKLFF	TGTGCCAGCAGTGAAGGAGCAACTAATGAAAAACTGTTTTTT
NA	TRBV6-6	NA	TRBJ1-1	CASSYPPDAGNTEAFF	TGTGCCAGCAGTTACCCCCCGGACGCGGGGAACACTGAAGCTTTCTTT
NA	TRBV5-6	NA	TRBJ2-7	CASASAYEQYF	TGTGCCAGCGCTTCGGCCTACGAGCAGTACTTC
NA	TRBV5-1	NA	TRBJ1-1	CASSFTVNTEAFF	TGCGCCAGCAGCTTTACGGTTAACACTGAAGCTTTCTTT
NA	TRBV7-9	NA	TRBJ2-4	CASSLSRAKNIQYF	TGTGCCAGCAGCTTATCCCGAGCCAAAAACATTCAGTACTTC
NA	TRBV5-4	NA	TRBJ2-7	CASSPLGGSYEQYF	TGTGCCAGCAGCCCTTTGGGGGGCTCCTACGAGCAGTACTTC
NA	TRBV12-3/TRBV12-4	NA	TRBJ2-3	CASSWGVTDTQYF	TGTGCCAGCAGTTGGGGGGTGACAGATACGCAGTATTTT
few	TRBV3-1/TRBV3-2	NA	TRBJ1-3	CASSHGKRPRDSGNTIYF	TGTGCCAGCAGCCACGGAAAAAGGCCCCGGGACTCTGGAAACACCATATATTTT
NA	TRBV21-1	NA	TRBJ2-7	CASGMEVPSSYEQYF	TGTGCCAGCGGTATGGAGGTCCCTAGCTCCTACGAGCAGTACTTC
few	TRBV7-2	TRBD2	TRBJ2-3	CASSSGLAGATADTQYF	TGTGCCAGCAGCTCCGGACTAGCGGGCGCCACGGCAGATACGCAGTATTTT
NA	TRBV5-1	TRBD2	TRBJ2-7	CASSLYAGGGSEQYF	TGCGCCAGCAGCTTGTATGCGGGGGGCGGGTCCGAGCAGTACTTC
NA	TRBV30	NA	TRBJ1-1	CAWSTLRAFF	TGTGCCTGGAGTACCCTAAGAGCTTTCTTT
NA	TRBV29-1	NA	TRBJ1-1	CSIWGGDTEAFF	TGCAGCATTTGGGGGGGAGACACTGAAGCTTTCTTT
NA	TRBV10-1	NA	TRBJ1-1	CASSSGTRLEAFF	TGCGCCAGCAGTTCGGGGACACGCTTAGAAGCTTTCTTT
NA	TRBV30	TRBD2	TRBJ2-5	CAWSVGLAGEETQYF	TGTGCCTGGAGTGTGGGACTAGCGGGGGAAGAGACCCAGTACTTC
NA	TRBV2	NA	TRBJ2-7	CASSEWSQQYF	TGTGCCAGCAGTGAATGGAGCCAGCAGTACTTC
NA	TRBV5-1	NA	TRBJ2-7	CASSLIISGGRTSPYEQYF	TGCGCCAGCAGCTTGATAATTTCGGGTGGCAGGACTTCTCCCTACGAGCAGTACTTC
NA	TRBV6-5	NA	TRBJ2-7	CASTETTGTPYEQYF	TGTGCCAGCACCGAAACTACCGGGACACCCTACGAGCAGTACTTC
NA	TRBV7-6	TRBD1	TRBJ1-5	CASSLTQRGRGEPQHF	TGTGCCAGCAGCCTAACGCAAAGGGGGCGAGGGGAGCCCCAGCATTTT
NA	TRBV5-4	TRBD2	TRBJ2-5	CASSLERLAGKETQYF	TGTGCCAGCAGCTTGGAGAGACTAGCGGGGAAGGAGACCCAGTACTTC
NA	TRBV19	TRBD2	TRBJ2-1	CASSIDGRAGDEQFF	TGTGCCAGTAGTATAGACGGCAGGGCGGGGGATGAGCAGTTCTTC
NA	TRBV27	NA	TRBJ2-6	CASSLTRRSSGANVLTF	TGTGCCAGCAGTTTAACTCGGCGGAGCTCTGGGGCCAACGTCCTGACTTTC
NA	TRBV3-1/TRBV3-2	NA	TRBJ1-6	CASSPGFAGDSPLHF	TGTGCCAGCAGCCCCGGATTTGCAGGGGACTCACCCCTCCACTTT
once	TRBV7-9	TRBD2	TRBJ2-3	CASSPWTSGTDTQYF	TGTGCCAGCAGCCCCTGGACTAGCGGCACAGATACGCAGTATTTT
few	TRBV28	TRBD1	TRBJ1-4	CASRLTGGATNEKLFF	TGTGCCAGCAGACTGACAGGGGGGGCAACTAATGAAAAACTGTTTTTT
NA	TRBV12-3/TRBV12-4	NA	TRBJ1-1	CASSFSFDTEAFF	TGTGCCAGCAGTTTTTCGTTCGACACTGAAGCTTTCTTT
NA	TRBV18	NA	TRBJ1-1	CASSFQMGAPNTEAFF	TGTGCCAGCTCGTTTCAAATGGGGGCCCCGAACACTGAAGCTTTCTTT
NA	TRBV6-4	NA	TRBJ1-2	CASSDGARGNYGYTF	TGTGCCAGCAGTGACGGAGCTAGGGGGAACTATGGCTACACCTTC
once	TRBV5-1	TRBD1	TRBJ1-2	CASFGGPGGHGYTF	TGCGCCAGCTTTGGGGGACCAGGGGGTCATGGCTACACCTTC
NA	TRBV2	NA	TRBJ1-5	CASRADSRLNQPQHF	TGTGCCAGCAGAGCAGACAGTCGCCTCAATCAGCCCCAGCATTTT
NA	TRBV5-8	NA	TRBJ1-2	CAPPEVTKGTAGYTF	TGTGCCCCACCGGAGGTTACCAAGGGTACCGCTGGCTACACCTTC
NA	TRBV5-1	NA	TRBJ1-5	CASSLEGYSNQPQHF	TGCGCCAGCAGCTTGGAGGGGTATAGCAATCAGCCCCAGCATTTT
NA	TRBV6-6	NA	TRBJ1-3	CASTSSGGSGNTIYF	TGTGCCAGCACATCGTCGGGGGGCTCTGGAAACACCATATATTTT
NA	TRBV11-3	TRBD1	TRBJ2-1	CASSHSGQNNEQFF	TGTGCCAGCAGCCACTCGGGACAGAACAATGAGCAGTTCTTC
NA	TRBV7-8	TRBD1	TRBJ1-5	CASSPGTGDNQPQHF	TGTGCCAGCAGCCCCGGGACAGGGGACAATCAGCCCCAGCATTTT
NA	TRBV1	NA	TRBJ2-2	CTHPLAGGPGCALVSAGELFF	TGCACTCACCCCCTAGCGGGGGGGCCTGGGTGTGCTTTGGTATCCGCCGGGGAGCTGTTTTTT
NA	TRBV18	TRBD1	TRBJ2-7	CASSPDRASYEQYF	TGTGCCAGCTCACCTGACAGGGCTTCCTACGAGCAGTACTTC
NA	TRBV7-8	TRBD1	TRBJ2-2	CASSLANRGVPGELFF	TGTGCCAGCAGCTTAGCCAACAGGGGAGTTCCCGGGGAGCTGTTTTTT
NA	TRBV6-1	TRBD1	TRBJ1-2	CASSVGVGQGGYGYTF	TGTGCCAGCAGTGTTGGGGTAGGACAGGGCGGCTATGGCTACACCTTC
NA	TRBV18	TRBD1	TRBJ1-4	CASSPQRTGRNEKLFF	TGTGCCAGCTCCCCTCAAAGGACAGGCCGTAATGAAAAACTGTTTTTT
few	TRBV7-3	NA	TRBJ2-2	CASSPGGAGDGELFF	TGTGCCAGCAGCCCGGGTGGGGCAGGGGACGGGGAGCTGTTTTTT
once	TRBV19	NA	TRBJ1-1	CASSAPRTVGEAFF	TGTGCCAGTAGCGCGCCCCGGACAGTTGGTGAAGCTTTCTTT
NA	TRBV30	NA	TRBJ1-2	CAWSLFPLNYGYTF	TGTGCCTGGAGCCTTTTCCCCCTTAACTATGGCTACACCTTC
NA	TRBV5-1	TRBD1	TRBJ2-7	CASSLGQGFYEQYF	TGCGCCAGCAGCTTGGGACAGGGGTTCTACGAGCAGTACTTC
NA	TRBV6-5	TRBD2	TRBJ2-7	CASSPGGPTTYEQYF	TGTGCCAGCAGCCCGGGGGGGCCGACAACCTACGAGCAGTACTTC
NA	TRBV5-1	NA	TRBJ1-2	CASSPGGRGANYGYTF	TGCGCCAGCAGCCCAGGCGGGAGGGGCGCTAACTATGGCTACACCTTC
NA	TRBV7-9	NA	TRBJ1-5	CASSSFFSSYSNQPQHF	TGTGCCAGCAGCTCATTCTTTTCTTCCTATAGCAATCAGCCCCAGCATTTT
NA	TRBV5-1	NA	TRBJ1-1	CASSQAGRGVNTEAFF	TGCGCCAGCAGCCAGGCCGGACGGGGGGTGAACACTGAAGCTTTCTTT
NA	TRBV19	NA	TRBJ2-3	CASSITRYSDTQYF	TGTGCCAGTAGTATCACTCGCTATTCCGATACGCAGTATTTT
NA	TRBV5-6	TRBD1	TRBJ1-2	CASSVGQGARGYTF	TGTGCCAGCAGCGTAGGACAGGGGGCGCGCGGCTACACCTTC